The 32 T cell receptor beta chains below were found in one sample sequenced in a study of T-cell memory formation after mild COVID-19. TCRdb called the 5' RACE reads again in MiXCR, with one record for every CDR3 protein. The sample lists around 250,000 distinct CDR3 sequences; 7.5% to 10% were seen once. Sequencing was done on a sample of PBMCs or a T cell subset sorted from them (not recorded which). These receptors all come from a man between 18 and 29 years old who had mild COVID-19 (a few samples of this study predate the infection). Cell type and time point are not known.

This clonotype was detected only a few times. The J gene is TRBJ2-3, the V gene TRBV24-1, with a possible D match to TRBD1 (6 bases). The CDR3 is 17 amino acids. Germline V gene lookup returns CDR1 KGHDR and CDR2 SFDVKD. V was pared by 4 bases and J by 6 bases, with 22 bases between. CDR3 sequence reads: CATSEPQGSIESDTQYF. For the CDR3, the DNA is TGTGCCACCAGTGAACCTCAGGGGAGCATAGAATCCGATACGCAGTATTTT.

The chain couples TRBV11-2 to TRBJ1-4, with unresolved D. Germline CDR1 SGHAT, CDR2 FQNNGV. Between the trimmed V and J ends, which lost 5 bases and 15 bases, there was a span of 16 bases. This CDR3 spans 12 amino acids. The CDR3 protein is CASSLHLDGMFF. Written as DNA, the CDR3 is TGTGCCAGCAGCCTTCACCTGGACGGGATGTTTTTT.

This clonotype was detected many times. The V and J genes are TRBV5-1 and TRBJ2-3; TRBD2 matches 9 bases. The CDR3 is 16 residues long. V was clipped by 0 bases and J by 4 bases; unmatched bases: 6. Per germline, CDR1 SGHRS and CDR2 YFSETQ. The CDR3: CASSLALAGMADTQYF. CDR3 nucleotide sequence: TGCGCCAGCAGCTTGGCTCTAGCGGGGATGGCAGATACGCAGTATTTT.

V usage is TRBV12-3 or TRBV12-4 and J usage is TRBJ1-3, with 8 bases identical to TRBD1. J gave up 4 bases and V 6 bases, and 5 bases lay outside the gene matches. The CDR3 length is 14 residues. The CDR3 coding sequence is TGTGCCAGCAGGGTGGACAGGGAAGGAAACACCATATATTTT. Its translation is CASRVDREGNTIYF.

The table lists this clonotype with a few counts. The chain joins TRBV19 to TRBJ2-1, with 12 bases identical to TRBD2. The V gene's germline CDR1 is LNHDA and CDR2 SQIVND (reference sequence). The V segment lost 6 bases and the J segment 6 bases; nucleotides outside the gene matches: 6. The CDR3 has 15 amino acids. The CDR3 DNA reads TGTGCCAGTAGGAGGGGACTAGCGGGTTTCAATGAGCAGTTCTTC. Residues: CASRRGLAGFNEQFF.

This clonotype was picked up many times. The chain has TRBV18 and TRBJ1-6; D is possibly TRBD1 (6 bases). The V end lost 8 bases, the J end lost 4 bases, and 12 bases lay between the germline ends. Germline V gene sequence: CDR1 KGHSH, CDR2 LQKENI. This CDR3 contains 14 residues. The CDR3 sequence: CASNSGQYNSPLHF. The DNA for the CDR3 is TGTGCCAGCAACTCCGGACAGTATAATTCACCCCTCCACTTT. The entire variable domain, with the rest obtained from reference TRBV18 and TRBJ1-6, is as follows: NAGVMQNPRHLVRRRGQEARLRCSPMKGHSHVYWYRQLPEEGLKFMVYLQKENIIDESGMPKERFSAEFPKEGPSILRIQQVVRGDSAAYFCASNSGQYNSPLHFGNGTRLTVT.

CDR3 sequence (DNA): TGCGCCAGCAGCCCGATCTCAGGGGGCGAGCAGTACTTC. It translates to CASSPISGGEQYF. J is TRBJ2-7 and V is TRBV4-3, with 7 bases matching TRBD1. This CDR3 contains 13 residues. V was pared by 4 bases and J by 6 bases, with 6 bases of the junction left unmatched. CDR1 and CDR2 (germline): LGHNA, YSLEER.

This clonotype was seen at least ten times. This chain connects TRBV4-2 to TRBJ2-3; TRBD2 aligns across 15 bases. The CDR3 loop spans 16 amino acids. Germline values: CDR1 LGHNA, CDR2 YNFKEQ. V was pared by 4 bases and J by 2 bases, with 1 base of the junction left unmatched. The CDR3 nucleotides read TGTGCCAGCAGCCGGACTAGCGGGGGGGCCACAGATACGCAGTATTTT. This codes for CASSRTSGGATDTQYF.

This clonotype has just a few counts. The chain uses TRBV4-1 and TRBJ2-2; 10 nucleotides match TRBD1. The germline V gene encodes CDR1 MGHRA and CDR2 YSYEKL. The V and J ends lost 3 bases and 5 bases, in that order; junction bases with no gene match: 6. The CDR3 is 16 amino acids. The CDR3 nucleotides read TGCGCCAGCAGCCATCCAGACAGGGGGCGAACCGGGGAGCTGTTTTTT. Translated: CASSHPDRGRTGELFF.

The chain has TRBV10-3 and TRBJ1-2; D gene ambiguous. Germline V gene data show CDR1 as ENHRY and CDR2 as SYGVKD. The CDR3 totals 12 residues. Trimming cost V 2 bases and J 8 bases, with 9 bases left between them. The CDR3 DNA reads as TGTGCCATCAGTGAGGTTGGACGAGGCTACACCTTC. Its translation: CAISEVGRGYTF.

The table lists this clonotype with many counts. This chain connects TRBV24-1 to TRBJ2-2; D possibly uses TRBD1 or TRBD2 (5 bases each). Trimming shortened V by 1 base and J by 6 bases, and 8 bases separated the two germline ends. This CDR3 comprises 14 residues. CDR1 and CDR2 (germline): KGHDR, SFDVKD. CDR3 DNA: TGTGCCACCAGTGATTTCCAGGGACCCGGGGAGCTGTTTTTT. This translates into CATSDFQGPGELFF.

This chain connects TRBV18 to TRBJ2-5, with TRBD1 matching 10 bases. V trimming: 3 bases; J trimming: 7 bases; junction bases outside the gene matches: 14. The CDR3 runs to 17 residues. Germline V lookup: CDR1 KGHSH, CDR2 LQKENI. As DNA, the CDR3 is TGTGCCAGCTCACCGGCGACAGGGGGCTTCGCCCAGCGGACCCAGTACTTC. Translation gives CASSPATGGFAQRTQYF. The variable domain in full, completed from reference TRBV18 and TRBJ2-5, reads NAGVMQNPRHLVRRRGQEARLRCSPMKGHSHVYWYRQLPEEGLKFMVYLQKENIIDESGMPKERFSAEFPKEGPSILRIQQVVRGDSAAYFCASSPATGGFAQRTQYFGPGTRLLVL.

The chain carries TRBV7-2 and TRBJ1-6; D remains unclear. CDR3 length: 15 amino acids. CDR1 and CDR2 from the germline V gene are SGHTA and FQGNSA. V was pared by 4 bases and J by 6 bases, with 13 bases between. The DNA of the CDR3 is TGTGCCAGCAGCTACGGGGTGGGGTCTAATTCACCCCTCCACTTT. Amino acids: CASSYGVGSNSPLHF.

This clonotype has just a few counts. CDR3 loop: CASSQGRPGELFF. The CDR3 bases are TGCGCCAGCAGCCAAGGGAGGCCCGGGGAGCTGTTTTTT. This chain uses TRBV4-3 with TRBJ2-2; a weak D match, TRBD2 (5 bases). Germline V CDR1 and CDR2: LGHNA, YSLEER. With 1 base removed from V and 6 bases from J, the gap between germline ends came to 6 bases. The CDR3 runs 13 residues.

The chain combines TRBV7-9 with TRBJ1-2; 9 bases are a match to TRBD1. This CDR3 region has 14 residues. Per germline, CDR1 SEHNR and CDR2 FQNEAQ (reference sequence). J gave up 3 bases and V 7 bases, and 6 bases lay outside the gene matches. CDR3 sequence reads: CASNPGTGHYGYTF. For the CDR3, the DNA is TGTGCCAGCAATCCCGGGACAGGGCACTATGGCTACACCTTC.

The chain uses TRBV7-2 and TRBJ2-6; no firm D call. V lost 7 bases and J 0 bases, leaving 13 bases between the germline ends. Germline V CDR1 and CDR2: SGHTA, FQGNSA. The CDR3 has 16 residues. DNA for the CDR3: TGTGCCAGCACCCCGCAGTCGGCCTCTGGGGCCAACGTCCTGACTTTC. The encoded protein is CASTPQSASGANVLTF. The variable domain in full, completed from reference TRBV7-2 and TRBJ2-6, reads GAGVSQSPSNKVTEKGKDVELRCDPISGHTALYWYRQSLGQGLEFLIYFQGNSAPDKSGLPSDRFSAERTGGSVSTLTIQRTQQEDSAVYLCASTPQSASGANVLTFGAGSRLTVL.

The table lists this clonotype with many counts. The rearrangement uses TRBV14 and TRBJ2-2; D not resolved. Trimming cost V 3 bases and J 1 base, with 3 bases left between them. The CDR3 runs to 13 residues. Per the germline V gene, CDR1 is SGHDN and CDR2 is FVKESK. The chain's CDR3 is CASSHGNTGELFF. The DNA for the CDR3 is TGTGCCAGCAGCCACGGGAACACCGGGGAGCTGTTTTTT. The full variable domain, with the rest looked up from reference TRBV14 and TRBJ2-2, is EAGVTQFPSHSVIEKGQTVTLRCDPISGHDNLYWYRRVMGKEIKFLLHFVKESKQDESGMPNNRFLAERTGGTYSTLKVQPAELEDSGVYFCASSHGNTGELFFGEGSRLTVL.

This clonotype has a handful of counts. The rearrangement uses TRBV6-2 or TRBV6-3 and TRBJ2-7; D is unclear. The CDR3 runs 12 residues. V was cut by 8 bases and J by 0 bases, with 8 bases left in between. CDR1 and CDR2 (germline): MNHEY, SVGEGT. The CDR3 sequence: CASRTDSYEQYV. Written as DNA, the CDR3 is TGTGCCAGCCGGACGGACTCCTACGAGCAGTACGTC.

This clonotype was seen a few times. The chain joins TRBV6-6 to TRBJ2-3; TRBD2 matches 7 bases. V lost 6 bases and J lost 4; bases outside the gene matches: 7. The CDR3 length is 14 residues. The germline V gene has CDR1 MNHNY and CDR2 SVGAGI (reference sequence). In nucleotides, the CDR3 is TGTGCCAGCAGGGGCCGCCTAGCGGCAGATACGCAGTATTTT. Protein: CASRGRLAADTQYF.

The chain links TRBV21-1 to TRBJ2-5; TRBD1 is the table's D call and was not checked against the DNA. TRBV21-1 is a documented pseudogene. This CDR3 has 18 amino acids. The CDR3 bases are TGTGCCAGCAGCCCAAGTAGACAGGGGAGGATGGGTAAGGAGACCCAGTACTTC. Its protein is CASSPSRQGRMGKETQYF.

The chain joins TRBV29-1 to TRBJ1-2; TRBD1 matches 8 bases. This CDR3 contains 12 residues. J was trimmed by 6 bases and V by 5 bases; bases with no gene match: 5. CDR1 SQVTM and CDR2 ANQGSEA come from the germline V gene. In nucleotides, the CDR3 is TGCAGCGTTTGGACAGGGAGGGATGGCTACACCTTC. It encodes CSVWTGRDGYTF.

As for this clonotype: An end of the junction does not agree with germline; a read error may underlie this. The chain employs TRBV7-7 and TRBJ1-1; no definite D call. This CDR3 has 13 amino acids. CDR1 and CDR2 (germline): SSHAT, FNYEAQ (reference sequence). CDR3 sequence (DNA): TGTGCTAGCAGCTTAAGCGTCGACACTGAAGCTTTCTTT. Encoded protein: CASSLSVDTEAFF.

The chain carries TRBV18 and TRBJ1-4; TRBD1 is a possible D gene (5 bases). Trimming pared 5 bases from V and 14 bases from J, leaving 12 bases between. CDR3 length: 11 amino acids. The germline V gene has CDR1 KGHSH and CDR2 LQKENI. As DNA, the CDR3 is TGTGCCAGCTCAGCCCGGGGGAATCTGTTTTTT. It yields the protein CASSARGNLFF.

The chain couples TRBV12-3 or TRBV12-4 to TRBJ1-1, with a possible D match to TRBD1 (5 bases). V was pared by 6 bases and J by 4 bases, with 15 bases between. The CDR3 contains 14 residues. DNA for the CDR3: TGTGCCAGCAGACCGAATTTGAGGGGCACTGAAGCTTTCTTT. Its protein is CASRPNLRGTEAFF.

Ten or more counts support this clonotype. CDR3 sequence reads: CASSLRDKRYF. The CDR3 coding sequence is TGTGCCAGCAGCTTAAGGGACAAGCGGTACTTC. The V call is TRBV7-9, the J call TRBJ2-5; D may be TRBD1 (6 bases). V was clipped by 2 bases and J by 13 bases, with 11 bases between them. Germline values: CDR1 SEHNR, CDR2 FQNEAQ (reference sequence). The CDR3 covers 11 residues.

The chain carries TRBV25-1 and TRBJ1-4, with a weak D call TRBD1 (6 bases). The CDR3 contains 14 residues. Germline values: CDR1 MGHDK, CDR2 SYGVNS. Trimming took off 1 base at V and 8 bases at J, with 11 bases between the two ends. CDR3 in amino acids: CASSESGQTEKLFF. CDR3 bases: TGTGCCAGCAGTGAATCTGGACAGACAGAAAAACTGTTTTTT.

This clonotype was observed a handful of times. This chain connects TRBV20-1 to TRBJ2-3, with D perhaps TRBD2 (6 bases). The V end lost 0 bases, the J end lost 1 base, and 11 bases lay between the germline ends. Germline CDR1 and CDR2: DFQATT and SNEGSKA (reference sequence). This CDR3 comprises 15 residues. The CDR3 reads CSARDRQRGTDTQYF. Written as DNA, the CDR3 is TGCAGTGCTAGAGATCGTCAGCGGGGCACAGATACGCAGTATTTT.

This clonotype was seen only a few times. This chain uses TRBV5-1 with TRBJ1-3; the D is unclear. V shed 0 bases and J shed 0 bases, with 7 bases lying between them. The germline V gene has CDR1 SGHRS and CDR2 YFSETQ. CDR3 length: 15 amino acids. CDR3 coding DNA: TGCGCCAGCAGCTTGGGATGGCCCTCTGGAAACACCATATATTTT. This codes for CASSLGWPSGNTIYF.

This chain's CDR3 is CASSADRPNTEAFF. The CDR3 coding sequence is TGCGCCAGCAGCGCGGACAGGCCGAACACTGAAGCTTTCTTT. The chain carries TRBV5-1 and TRBJ1-1; 7 positions agree with TRBD1. The CDR3 extends over 14 amino acids. The junction had 4 bases not matched to a gene; V was cut back by 4 bases and J by 1 base. In germline, CDR1 is SGHRS, CDR2 YFSETQ.

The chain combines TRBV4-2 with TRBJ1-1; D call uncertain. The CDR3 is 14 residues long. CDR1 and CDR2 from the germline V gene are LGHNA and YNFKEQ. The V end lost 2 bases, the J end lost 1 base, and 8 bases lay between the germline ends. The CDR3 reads CASSQSETNTEAFF. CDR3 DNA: TGTGCCAGCAGCCAAAGTGAGACGAACACTGAAGCTTTCTTT.

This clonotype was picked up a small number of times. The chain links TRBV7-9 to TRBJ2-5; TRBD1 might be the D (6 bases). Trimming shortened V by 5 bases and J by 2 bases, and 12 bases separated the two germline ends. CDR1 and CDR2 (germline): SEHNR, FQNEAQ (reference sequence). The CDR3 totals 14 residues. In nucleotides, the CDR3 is TGTGCCAGCAGCGCCCGACAGGCACAAGAGACCCAGTACTTC. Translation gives CASSARQAQETQYF.

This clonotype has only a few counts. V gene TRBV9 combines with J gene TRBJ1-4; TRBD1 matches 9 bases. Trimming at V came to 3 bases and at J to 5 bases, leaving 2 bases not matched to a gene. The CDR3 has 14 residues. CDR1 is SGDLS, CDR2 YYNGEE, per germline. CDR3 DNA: TGTGCCAGCAGCGAGGGACAGGGAAATGAAAAACTGTTTTTT. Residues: CASSEGQGNEKLFF.